The 2 T cell receptor beta chains presented below share a single source sample, sequenced in a study of regulatory T cells in long-lasting Graves disease. Arm-PCR with iRepertoire HTBI primers amplified the CDR3 regions for these TCR beta libraries. TCRdb re-called the multiplex PCR reads with MiXCR, one entry per CDR3 protein. The data contain about 440,000 distinct CDR3 sequences, about 15% of them seen just once; the ten biggest clones take up roughly 10%. Time point defined: newly diagnosed GD, antithyroid drugs for less than 3 months. RNA extracted from PBMCs served as the sequencing template. These data also formed part of another study, on T cells in Graves' hyperthyroidism and ophthalmopathy.

The sample in question was peripheral blood mononuclear cells (PBMCs), obtained at new diagnosis, from a patient treated with antithyroid drugs. These receptors all come from a woman aged 25-40 years with Graves disease.

This clonotype has at least ten counts. This rearrangement joins TRBV9 to TRBJ2-7; D might be TRBD2 (6 bases). The CDR3 is 14 residues long. Germline V gene data show CDR1 as SGDLS and CDR2 as YYNGEE. V was clipped by 4 bases and J by 3 bases, with 14 bases between them. The CDR3 DNA reads TGTGCCAGCAGCAACGGGAGTACAGTCTACGAGCAGTACTTC. It translates to CASSNGSTVYEQYF.

This rearrangement joins TRBV7-8 to TRBJ1-5; tentative D call: TRBD1 (5 bases). Germline V CDR1 and CDR2: SGHVS, FQNEAQ. The CDR3 covers 14 residues. Trimming pared 4 bases from V and 4 bases from J, leaving 11 bases between. The CDR3 bases are TGTGCCAGCAGCTCCAGGGTAGTAAATCAGCCCCAGCATTTT. This gives the protein CASSSRVVNQPQHF.